This record covers a single T cell receptor (beta chain). Profiling relied on immunoSEQ multiplex PCR, and the TCRdb table lists in-frame clones only, not all of them. The table lists about 40,000 clones, about 91% of them singletons. The CDR3 has 15 amino acids. Germline V gives CDR1 SGHDT, CDR2 YYEEEE. V shed 4 bases and J shed 0 bases, with 11 bases lying between them. The record originates from a study of T cell changes during pregnancy in multiple sclerosis. The sample consisted of CD4+ T cells from peripheral blood mononuclear cells, taken before pregnancy. The sequence derives from a female donor with multiple sclerosis, enrolled in a pregnancy study. The chain has TRBV5-6 and TRBJ1-3; D gene unclear. The CDR3 DNA sequence: TGTGCCAGCAGCCCAGCCTGGAGCTCTGGAAACACCATATATTTT. This sequence encodes CASSPAWSSGNTIYF. Full variable domain (rest looked up from reference TRBV5-6 and TRBJ1-3): DAGVTQSPTHLIKTRGQQVTLRCSPKSGHDTVSWYQQALGQGPQFIFQYYEEEERQRGNFPDRFSGHQFPNYSSELNVNALLLGDSALYLCASSPAWSSGNTIYFGEGSWLTVV.